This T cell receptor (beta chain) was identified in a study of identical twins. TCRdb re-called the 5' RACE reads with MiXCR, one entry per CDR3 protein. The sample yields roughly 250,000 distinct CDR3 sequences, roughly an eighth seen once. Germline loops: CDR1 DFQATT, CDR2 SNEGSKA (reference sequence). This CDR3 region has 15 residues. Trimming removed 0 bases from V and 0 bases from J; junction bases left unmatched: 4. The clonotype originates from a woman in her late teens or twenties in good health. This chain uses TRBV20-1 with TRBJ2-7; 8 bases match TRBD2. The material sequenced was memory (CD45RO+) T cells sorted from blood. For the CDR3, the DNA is TGCAGTGCTAGAGATAGACTAGCGTACTCCTACGAGCAGTACTTC. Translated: CSARDRLAYSYEQYF.